The 17 T cell receptor beta chains below come from one sample, sequenced in a study of PD-L1 blockade in urothelial cancer. Some clones are missing from TCRdb's copy, which holds only in-frame ones; the method was immunoSEQ multiplex PCR. Here the sample spans just over 14,000 clones, roughly 90% being singletons. Source: PBMCs, taken around atezolizumab (anti-PD-L1) treatment. The receptors shown here come from a man between 65 and 79 years old with urothelial cancer.

V usage is TRBV4-2 and J usage is TRBJ2-7; TRBD2 aligns across 8 bases. This CDR3 region has 17 residues. With 2 bases clipped from V and 6 bases from J, the junction kept 15 bases outside the gene matches. Per the germline V gene, CDR1 is LGHNA and CDR2 is YNFKEQ. This chain's CDR3 is CASSQPSGMGTSLEQYF. The CDR3 DNA follows: TGTGCCAGCAGCCAACCCTCTGGTATGGGGACTAGTCTCGAGCAGTACTTC.

The chain employs TRBV10-1 and TRBJ2-3; 8 bases are a match to TRBD2. V was clipped by 3 bases and J by 8 bases; unmatched bases: 10. Germline V lookup: CDR1 WNHNN, CDR2 SYGVQD (reference sequence). This CDR3 has 15 residues. The CDR3 nucleotides read TGCGCCAGCAGTGATCGCGGGGGGCCCTCGAGTACGCAGTATTTT. Its translation: CASSDRGGPSSTQYF.

This chain uses TRBV7-6 with TRBJ2-1; weak D call: TRBD1 (6 bases). Germline loops: CDR1 SGHVS, CDR2 FNYEAQ. With 5 bases removed from V and 3 bases from J, the gap between germline ends came to 17 bases. The length of the CDR3 is 16 residues. CDR3: CASSRSQGRGYNEQFF. In DNA form, the CDR3 reads TGTGCCAGCAGCCGAAGTCAGGGGCGCGGCTACAATGAGCAGTTCTTC.

This clone was seen once. V and J are TRBV28 and TRBJ1-2, with TRBD1 matching 7 bases. Germline CDR1 MDHEN, CDR2 SYDVKM. The length of the CDR3 is 15 residues. V dropped 7 bases and J dropped 5; count of bases not matched to a gene: 13. This CDR3 is CASTKGTAGVYGYTF. CDR3 in DNA: TGTGCCAGCACCAAAGGGACAGCGGGGGTATATGGCTACACCTTC.

This clone has only a few counts. J is TRBJ1-1 and V is TRBV18; D gene unclear. CDR3 length: 11 amino acids. From germline, CDR1 is KGHSH and CDR2 LQKENI. V dropped 5 bases and J dropped 2 bases, with 3 bases sitting between them. This CDR3 is CASSLNTEAFF. The CDR3 bases are TGTGCCAGCTCATTAAACACTGAAGCTTTCTTT.

This clone was seen once. The chain combines TRBV4-1 with TRBJ2-2, with 11 bases aligning to TRBD1. V dropped 4 bases and J dropped 4; count of bases not matched to a gene: 8. This CDR3 is built from 17 residues. CDR1 is MGHRA and CDR2 is YSYEKL in the germline V gene. This CDR3 reads CASSLMGGQGVTGELFF. Written as DNA, the CDR3 is TGCGCCAGCAGCCTTATGGGGGGACAGGGGGTCACCGGGGAGCTGTTTTTT.

J is TRBJ1-5 and V is TRBV19; 9 nucleotides line up with TRBD1. Unmatched junction bases numbered 15, after V lost 7 bases and J lost 5 bases. The CDR3 contains 17 residues. The germline gives CDR1 LNHDA, CDR2 SQIVND (reference sequence). CDR3 amino acids: CASNKGQGFLSDQPQHF. The CDR3 nucleotides are TGTGCCAGTAACAAGGGACAGGGTTTCCTATCCGATCAGCCCCAGCATTTT.

This chain joins TRBV4-2 and TRBJ2-3, with D maybe TRBD2 (5 bases). Trimming cost V 0 bases and J 6 bases, with 13 bases left between them. The CDR3 extends over 15 amino acids. From germline, CDR1 is LGHNA and CDR2 YNFKEQ. CDR3 nucleotides: TGTGCCAGCAGCCAAGATAGATCTAGCAGGGATACGCAGTATTTT. This codes for CASSQDRSSRDTQYF.

The chain has TRBV28 and TRBJ2-7, with D possibly TRBD1 on 6 matching bases. The CDR3 has 14 residues. The germline gives CDR1 MDHEN, CDR2 SYDVKM. V shed 5 bases and J shed 4 bases, with 15 bases lying between them. CDR3 in DNA: TGTGCCAGCAGTCCCAACCTTGACAGGTACGAGCAGTACTTC. Amino acids: CASSPNLDRYEQYF.

J is TRBJ1-6 and V is TRBV6-4; 9 bases line up with TRBD1. The V gene's germline CDR1 is MRHNA and CDR2 SNTAGT. V lost 4 bases to trimming and J lost 4 bases; unmatched junction nucleotides: 8. The CDR3 totals 17 residues. CDR3 sequence: CASSGRTGESYNSPLHF. The CDR3 DNA is TGTGCCAGCAGTGGGAGGACAGGGGAGTCTTATAATTCACCCCTCCACTTT.

The CDR3 spells CASSTQGANTEAFF. The CDR3 nucleotides are TGTGCCAGCAGCACGCAGGGGGCAAACACTGAAGCTTTCTTT. J is TRBJ1-1 and V is TRBV28; 8 nucleotides agree with TRBD1. The CDR3 is made up of 14 amino acids. Per the germline V gene, CDR1 is MDHEN and CDR2 is SYDVKM. V shed 6 bases and J 2 bases; nucleotides not matched to a gene: 5. The variable domain in full, completed from reference TRBV28 and TRBJ1-1, reads DVKVTQSSRYLVKRTGEKVFLECVQDMDHENMFWYRQDPGLGLRLIYFSYDVKMKEKGDIPEGYSVSREKKERFSLILESASTNQTSMYLCASSTQGANTEAFFGQGTRLTVV.

V gene TRBV7-2 combines with J gene TRBJ1-3; TRBD1 might be the D (6 bases). CDR3 length equals 13 residues. Germline V gene data show CDR1 as SGHTA and CDR2 as FQGNSA. V was clipped by 5 bases and J by 8 bases, with 13 bases between them. Here the CDR3 DNA reads TGTGCCAGCAGCAATCGACAGGTCGACACCATATATTTT. It encodes CASSNRQVDTIYF.

The chain employs TRBV10-2 and TRBJ2-3; the match to TRBD2 covers 11 bases. The V gene end was trimmed by 0 bases and the J gene end by 6 bases; junction bases not matched to a gene: 5. This CDR3 is built from 16 residues. Germline CDR1 is WSHSY and CDR2 is SAAADI. The CDR3 coding sequence is TGCGCCAGCAGTGAGTCGAGAACTAGCGGGGGTGATACGCAGTATTTT. It translates to CASSESRTSGGDTQYF.

Only one count was recorded for this clone. The rearrangement links TRBV4-1 to TRBJ1-3; TRBD1 might be the D (5 bases). This CDR3 spans 15 amino acids. The germline V gene has CDR1 MGHRA and CDR2 YSYEKL. The V end was cut by 0 bases, the J end by 6 bases, with 12 bases between. Here the CDR3 reads CASSQDRGSLNTIYF. DNA for the CDR3: TGCGCCAGCAGCCAAGATAGGGGCAGTTTAAACACCATATATTTT.

The chain joins TRBV4-1 to TRBJ1-2, with a possible D match to TRBD1 (6 bases). Trimming removed 1 base at V and 8 bases at J, with 8 bases between. CDR1 and CDR2 (germline): MGHRA, YSYEKL. The CDR3 runs to 12 residues. The CDR3 coding sequence is TGCGCCAGCAGCCAAGGGACAGAGGGCTACACCTTC. Protein sequence: CASSQGTEGYTF.

The chain employs TRBV2 and TRBJ2-2; perhaps TRBD1 as D (5 bases). The V gene lost 5 bases and the J gene lost 4 bases, with 11 bases spanning the gap. The CDR3 runs to 14 residues. In germline, CDR1 is SNHLY, CDR2 FYNNEI. CDR3 loop: CASSREQVTGELFF. CDR3 DNA: TGTGCCAGCAGTAGAGAACAGGTCACCGGGGAGCTGTTTTTT.

The chain combines TRBV6-1 with TRBJ2-3, with D possibly TRBD1 on 6 matching bases. CDR3 length: 15 residues. Germline lookup yields CDR1 MNHNS and CDR2 SASEGT. V was trimmed by 2 bases and J by 2 bases, leaving 11 bases between them. The CDR3: CASSELGQYTDTQYF. For the CDR3, the DNA is TGTGCCAGCAGTGAACTTGGACAGTACACAGATACGCAGTATTTT.